The next 6 T cell receptor beta chains were all read from a single sample in a study of blood T cell repertoires in COVID-19. Sequencing was performed with immunoSEQ multiplex PCR; in TCRdb, only in-frame clones are kept and a portion is missing. Among about 360,000 clones, about 89% were seen once, and the ten largest hold approximately 1.9%. Specimen: PBMCs or T cells enriched from blood (not recorded which). The source is a man between 40 and 49 years old in a cohort exposed to, infected with or recovered from COVID-19 (not recorded which).

The CDR3 DNA reads as TGTGCCAGCAGGAACATTTCGCATGGCTACACCTTC. It codes for CASRNISHGYTF. The rearrangement uses TRBV5-4 and TRBJ1-2; unclear D gene. Germline assignment: CDR1 SGHNT and CDR2 YYREEE (reference sequence). Trimming took off 5 bases at V and 6 bases at J, with 11 bases between the two ends. This CDR3 has 12 residues.

The CDR3 here is CASSYRGSYEQYF. The CDR3 nucleotides are TGTGCCAGCAGTTATCGCGGATCCTACGAGCAGTACTTC. The rearrangement links TRBV6-5 to TRBJ2-7; D ambiguous. This CDR3 is built from 13 residues. Germline V CDR1 and CDR2: MNHEY, SVGAGI. Trimming removed 3 bases at V and 1 base at J, with 7 bases between.

Details on this clone: The same CDR3 also results from other DNA sequences found in this sample. The V gene is TRBV3-1 (or the pseudogene TRBV3-2), the J gene TRBJ1-6, with 10 positions matching TRBD1. Germline V gene data show CDR1 as LGHDT and CDR2 as YNNKEL (reference sequence). With V trimmed by 4 bases and J by 6 bases, 3 bases remained unmatched. The CDR3 extends over 15 amino acids. CDR3 loop: CASSPRDRGNSPLHF. As DNA, the CDR3 is TGTGCCAGCAGCCCCCGGGACAGGGGTAATTCACCCCTCCACTTT.

This chain links TRBV5-1 with TRBJ1-2; D possibly corresponds to TRBD1 (5 bases). CDR1 is SGHRS, CDR2 YFSETQ, per germline. V lost 3 bases and J 1 base, leaving 16 bases between the germline ends. This CDR3 region has 16 residues. As DNA, the CDR3 is TGCGCCAGCAGCTCAAGTGTAGGGGATCATAACTATGGCTACACCTTC. Amino acids: CASSSSVGDHNYGYTF.

The chain couples TRBV5-4 to TRBJ2-1; 7 bases map to TRBD2. Germline V lookup: CDR1 SGHNT, CDR2 YYREEE (reference sequence). This CDR3 spans 12 amino acids. V lost 4 bases and J lost 7; bases outside the gene matches: 2. The CDR3 bases are TGTGCCAGCAGCGCGGGAGCGAATGAGCAGTTCTTC. Its translation is CASSAGANEQFF.

The chain links TRBV9 to TRBJ2-3, with 9 bases that match TRBD2. Trimming at V came to 1 base and at J to 5 bases, leaving 8 bases not matched to a gene. The CDR3 totals 16 residues. Per the germline V gene, CDR1 is SGDLS and CDR2 is YYNGEE. CDR3 DNA: TGTGCCAGCAGCGTATCAGCGGGAGGCCAGGTAGATACGCAGTATTTT. This gives the protein CASSVSAGGQVDTQYF.